What follows describes a single T cell receptor (beta chain). This receptor's antigen is unknown. Per-base qualities were not stored, and no clone one base away is much larger. From the cysteine up to the phenylalanine, the CDR3 has a length of 14 residues. Only CDR3 DNA is held: 42 bases, read in frame from base 1. V is pared back by 0 bases and J by 5 bases, with 11 bases lying between the germline termini. The germline V gene encodes CDR1 MNHEY and CDR2 SVGAGI. TCRbeta CDR3 regions were amplified from genomic DNA using the immunoSEQ Assay, a bias-controlled multiplex PCR. The paper's processing steps were these. The number of nucleated cells in each sample was estimated by amplification of reference gene primers within the assay. To quantify the absolute abundance of each unique TCRbeta CDR3 rearrangement, sequence reads were collapsed and filtered. For each sample, productive Simpson clonality was calculated as the square root of Simpson's diversity index over productive rearrangements. TCRdb mirrors the immuneACCESS table, restricted to in-frame sequences. Some clones are absent from its copies; in checked studies, under half trace to an unresolved V gene, and the reason for the others is unknown. From that table come the V and J calls and clone size; the DNA was used to work out D and trimming. The sample data list over 80,000 clones, and roughly 90% of these were observed just once. Of the sample, approximately 7.3% is held by the ten largest clones.

Each collaborating institution followed its own protocols to collect whole blood in K2EDTA tubes. For TCRbeta analysis, collaborators shipped samples in one of three forms: frozen whole blood, isolated PBMCs, or DNA extracted from either of those sample types. This sample is drawn from a study of blood T cell repertoires in COVID-19 (dated by TCRdb to about 2020). At the level of the whole study: Samples covering the acute and convalescent phases of COVID-19 were provided by collaborators in the United States, Italy and Spain. The material from the prospective study consisted of cDNA or gDNA derived from T cells, B-cell-depleted T cells, or PBMCs. The dataset comprised deeply sampled blood TCRbeta repertoires from subjects exposed to, actively infected with, or recovered from COVID-19. The repertoires were made available in a free public database intended to serve as a resource for research on the immune response to SARS-CoV-2. Samples were obtained from the ongoing ImmuneRACE study (first 160 participants) and from some 1,200 subjects provided by 6 global collaborators. A de-identified subject ID, COVID-19 status, age in years and sex were almost always included in the sample metadata. Where HLA class I and class II types were available, the types were taken from metadata supplied by the sample provider, not from assay-based typing.

Results and caveats for the whole study, not just this receptor: The amount of clinical and demographic metadata varied by source and participant and was provided uncurated.

The receptor was isolated from a man aged 65-85 years with acute or convalescent COVID-19. Recombination linked TRBV6-5 to TRBJ2-7, with the D gene call left open. The sequenced sample consisted of peripheral blood. The CDR3 loop reads CASSYSSGSHEQYF. The bases are TGTGCCAGCAGTTACTCAAGTGGTAGCCACGAGCAGTACTTC.